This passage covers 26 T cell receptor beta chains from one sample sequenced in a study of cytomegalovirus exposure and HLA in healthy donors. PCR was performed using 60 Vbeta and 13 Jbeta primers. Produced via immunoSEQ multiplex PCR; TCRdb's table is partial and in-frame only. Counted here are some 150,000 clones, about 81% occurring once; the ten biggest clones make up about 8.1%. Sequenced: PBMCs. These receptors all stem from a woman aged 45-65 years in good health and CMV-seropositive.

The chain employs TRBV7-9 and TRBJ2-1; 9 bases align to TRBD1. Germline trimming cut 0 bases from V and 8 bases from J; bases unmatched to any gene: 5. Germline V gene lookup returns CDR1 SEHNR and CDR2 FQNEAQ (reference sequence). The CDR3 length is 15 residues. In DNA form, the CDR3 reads TGTGCCAGCAGCTTAGCCGGGACAGGGTTCCATGAGCAGTTCTTC. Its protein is CASSLAGTGFHEQFF.

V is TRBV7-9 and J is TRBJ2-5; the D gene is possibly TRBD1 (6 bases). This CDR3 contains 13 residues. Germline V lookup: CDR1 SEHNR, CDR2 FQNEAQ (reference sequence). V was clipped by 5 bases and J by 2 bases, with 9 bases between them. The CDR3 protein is CASSADRQETQYF. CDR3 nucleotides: TGTGCCAGCAGCGCCGACAGGCAAGAGACCCAGTACTTC. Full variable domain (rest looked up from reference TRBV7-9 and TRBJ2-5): DTGVSQNPRHKITKRGQNVTFRCDPISEHNRLYWYRQTLGQGPEFLTYFQNEAQLEKSRLLSDRFSAERPKGSFSTLEIQRTEQGDSAMYLCASSADRQETQYFGPGTRLLVL.

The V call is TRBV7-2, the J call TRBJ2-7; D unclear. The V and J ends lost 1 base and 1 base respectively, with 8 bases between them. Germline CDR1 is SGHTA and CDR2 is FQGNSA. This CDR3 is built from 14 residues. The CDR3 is CASSLESISYEQYF. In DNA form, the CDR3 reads TGTGCCAGCAGCTTAGAGAGTATTTCCTACGAGCAGTACTTC. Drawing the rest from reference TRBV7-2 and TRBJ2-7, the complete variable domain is GAGVSQSPSNKVTEKGKDVELRCDPISGHTALYWYRQSLGQGLEFLIYFQGNSAPDKSGLPSDRFSAERTGGSVSTLTIQRTQQEDSAVYLCASSLESISYEQYFGPGTRLTVT.

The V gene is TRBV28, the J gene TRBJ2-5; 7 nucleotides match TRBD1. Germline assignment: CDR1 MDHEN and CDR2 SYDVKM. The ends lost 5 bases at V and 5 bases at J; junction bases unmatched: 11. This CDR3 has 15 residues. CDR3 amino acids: CASSPQGWLEETQYF. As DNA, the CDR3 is TGTGCCAGCAGTCCACAGGGGTGGCTGGAGGAGACCCAGTACTTC.

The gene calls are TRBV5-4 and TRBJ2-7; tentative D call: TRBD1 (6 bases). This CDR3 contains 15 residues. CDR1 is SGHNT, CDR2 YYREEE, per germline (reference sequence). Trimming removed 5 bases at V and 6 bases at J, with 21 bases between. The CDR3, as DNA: TGTGCCAGCAGTTCCACAGGGAGTTCATCTTTCGAGCAGTACTTC. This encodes CASSSTGSSSFEQYF.

CDR3 region: CASSLRTGGQEQYF. The CDR3 bases are TGTGCCAGCAGCTTGAGAACGGGGGGCCAAGAGCAGTACTTC. The chain carries TRBV7-9 and TRBJ2-7, with D perhaps TRBD2 (7 bases). This CDR3 has 14 residues. Germline CDR1 and CDR2: SEHNR and FQNEAQ (reference sequence). The ends were cut back, 3 bases at V and 7 bases at J, with 16 bases in the middle.

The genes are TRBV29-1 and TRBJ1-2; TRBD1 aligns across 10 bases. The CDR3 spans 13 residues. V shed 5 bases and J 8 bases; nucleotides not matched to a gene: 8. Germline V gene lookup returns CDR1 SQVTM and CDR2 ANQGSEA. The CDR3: CSVRGGTGDGYTF. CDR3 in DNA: TGCAGCGTTCGAGGGGGGACAGGGGACGGCTACACCTTC.

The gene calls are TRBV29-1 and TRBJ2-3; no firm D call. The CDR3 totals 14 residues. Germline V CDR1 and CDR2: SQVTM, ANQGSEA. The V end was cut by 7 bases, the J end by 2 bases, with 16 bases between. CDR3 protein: CSAVQSPTTDTQYF. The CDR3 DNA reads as TGCAGCGCTGTACAGAGTCCAACCACAGATACGCAGTATTTT.

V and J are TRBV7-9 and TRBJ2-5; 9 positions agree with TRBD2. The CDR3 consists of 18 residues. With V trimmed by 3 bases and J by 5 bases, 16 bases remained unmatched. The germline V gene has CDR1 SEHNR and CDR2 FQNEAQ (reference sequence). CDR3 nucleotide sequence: TGTGCCAGCAGCTTCCCGGGTGAGACTAGCGGAGGGAGGGAGACCCAGTACTTC. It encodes CASSFPGETSGGRETQYF.

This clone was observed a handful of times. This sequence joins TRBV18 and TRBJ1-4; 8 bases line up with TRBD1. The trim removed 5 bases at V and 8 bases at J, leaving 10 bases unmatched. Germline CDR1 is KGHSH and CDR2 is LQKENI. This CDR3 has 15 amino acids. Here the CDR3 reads CASSSDREVGEKLFF. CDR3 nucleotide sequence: TGTGCCAGCTCATCGGACAGGGAGGTGGGAGAAAAACTGTTTTTT.

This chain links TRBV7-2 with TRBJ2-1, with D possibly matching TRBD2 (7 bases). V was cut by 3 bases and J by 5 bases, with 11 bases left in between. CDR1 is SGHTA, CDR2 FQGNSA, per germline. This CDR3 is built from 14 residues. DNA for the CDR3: TGTGCCAGCAGCTTCGCGGGGGCGCACAATGAGCAGTTCTTC. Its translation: CASSFAGAHNEQFF.

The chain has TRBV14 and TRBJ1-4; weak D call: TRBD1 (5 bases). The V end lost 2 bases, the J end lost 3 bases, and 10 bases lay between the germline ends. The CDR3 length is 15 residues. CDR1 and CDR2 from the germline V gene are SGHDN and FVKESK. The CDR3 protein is CASSQMGQPNEKLFF. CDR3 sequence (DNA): TGTGCCAGCAGCCAAATGGGGCAGCCTAATGAAAAACTGTTTTTT.

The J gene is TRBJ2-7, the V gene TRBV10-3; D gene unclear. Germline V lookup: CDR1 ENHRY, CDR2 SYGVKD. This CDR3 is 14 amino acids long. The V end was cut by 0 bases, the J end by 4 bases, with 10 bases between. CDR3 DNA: TGTGCCATCAGTGAGTCGACGCAGGTATACGAGCAGTACTTC. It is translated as CAISESTQVYEQYF.

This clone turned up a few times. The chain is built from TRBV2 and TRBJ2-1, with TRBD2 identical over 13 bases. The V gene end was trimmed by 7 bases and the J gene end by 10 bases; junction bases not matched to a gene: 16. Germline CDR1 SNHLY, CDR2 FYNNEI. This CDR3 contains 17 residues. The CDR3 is CASMRGWGTSGKKEQFF. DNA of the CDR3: TGTGCCAGCATGAGGGGGTGGGGGACTAGCGGGAAGAAGGAGCAGTTCTTC.

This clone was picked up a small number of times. In nucleotides, the CDR3 is TGTGCCACTGAGGGGACTAGGGGATCCGAGCAGTACTTC. It codes for CATEGTRGSEQYF. The chain carries TRBV10-3 and TRBJ2-7; 8 bases are a match to TRBD2. V was pared by 10 bases and J by 6 bases, with 11 bases of the junction left unmatched. The germline CDR1 and CDR2 sequences are ENHRY and SYGVKD. The CDR3 has 13 amino acids.

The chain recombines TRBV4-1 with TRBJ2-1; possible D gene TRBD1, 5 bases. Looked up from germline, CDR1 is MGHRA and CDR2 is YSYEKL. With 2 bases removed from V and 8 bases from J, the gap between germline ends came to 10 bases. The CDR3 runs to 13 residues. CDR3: CASSQQGPDEQFF. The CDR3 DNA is TGCGCCAGCAGCCAACAGGGCCCGGATGAGCAGTTCTTC.

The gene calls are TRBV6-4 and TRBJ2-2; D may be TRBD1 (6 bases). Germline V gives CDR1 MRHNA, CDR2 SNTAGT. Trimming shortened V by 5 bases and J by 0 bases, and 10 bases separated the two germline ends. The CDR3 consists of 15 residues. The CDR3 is CASSSSGANTGELFF. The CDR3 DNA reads TGTGCCAGCAGTTCCTCAGGGGCGAACACCGGGGAGCTGTTTTTT.

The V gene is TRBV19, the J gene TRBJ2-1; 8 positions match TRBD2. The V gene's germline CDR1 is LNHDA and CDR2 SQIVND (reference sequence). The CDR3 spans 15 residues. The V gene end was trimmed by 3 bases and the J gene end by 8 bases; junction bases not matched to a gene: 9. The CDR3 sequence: CASSIWRGAGDEQFF. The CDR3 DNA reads TGTGCCAGTAGTATTTGGCGGGGGGCCGGGGATGAGCAGTTCTTC.

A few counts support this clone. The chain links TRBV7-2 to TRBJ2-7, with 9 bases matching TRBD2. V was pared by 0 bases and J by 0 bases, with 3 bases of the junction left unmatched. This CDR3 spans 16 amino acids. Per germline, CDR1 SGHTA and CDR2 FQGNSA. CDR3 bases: TGTGCCAGCAGCTTAGCCACTAGCGGGTACTCCTACGAGCAGTACTTC. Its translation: CASSLATSGYSYEQYF.

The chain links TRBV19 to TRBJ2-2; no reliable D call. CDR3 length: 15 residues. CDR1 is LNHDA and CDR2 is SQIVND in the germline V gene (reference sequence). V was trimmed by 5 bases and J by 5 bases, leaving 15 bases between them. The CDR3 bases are TGTGCCAGTAGTGCCCGGGTCCTTAGGACCGGGGAGCTGTTTTTT. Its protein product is CASSARVLRTGELFF.

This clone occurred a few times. The CDR3 protein is CSVSGTGVFDGYTF. The CDR3, as DNA: TGCAGCGTTTCCGGGACAGGGGTGTTTGACGGCTACACCTTC. V gene TRBV29-1 combines with J gene TRBJ1-2, with TRBD1 matching 10 bases. With V trimmed by 5 bases and J by 8 bases, 11 bases remained unmatched. Per the germline V gene, CDR1 is SQVTM and CDR2 is ANQGSEA. The CDR3 runs to 14 residues.

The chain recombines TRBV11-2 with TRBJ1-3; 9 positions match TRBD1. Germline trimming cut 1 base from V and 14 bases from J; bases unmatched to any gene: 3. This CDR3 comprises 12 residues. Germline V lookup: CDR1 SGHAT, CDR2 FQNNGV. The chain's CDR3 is CASSLGGTGLYF. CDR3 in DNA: TGTGCCAGCAGCTTAGGCGGGACAGGGCTATATTTT.

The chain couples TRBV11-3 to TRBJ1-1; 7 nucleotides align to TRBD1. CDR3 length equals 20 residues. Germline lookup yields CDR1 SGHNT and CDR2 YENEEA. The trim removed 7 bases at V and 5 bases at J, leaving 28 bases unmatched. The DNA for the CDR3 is TGTGCCAGCACCTATTACTTACAGGGCGGGACAGCCGGCGCAAGGACTGAAGCTTTCTTT. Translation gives CASTYYLQGGTAGARTEAFF.

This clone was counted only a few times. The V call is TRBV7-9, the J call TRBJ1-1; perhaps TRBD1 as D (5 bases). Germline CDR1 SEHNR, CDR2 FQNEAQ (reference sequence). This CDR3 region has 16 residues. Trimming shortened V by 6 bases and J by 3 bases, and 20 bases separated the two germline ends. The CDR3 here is CASRTENRGGDTEAFF. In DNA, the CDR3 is TGTGCCAGCAGGACCGAGAATCGGGGCGGGGACACTGAAGCTTTCTTT.

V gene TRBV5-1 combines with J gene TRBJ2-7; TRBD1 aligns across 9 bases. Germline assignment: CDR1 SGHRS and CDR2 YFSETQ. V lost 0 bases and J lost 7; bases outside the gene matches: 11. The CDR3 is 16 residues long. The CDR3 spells CASSLVPGTGSEEQYF. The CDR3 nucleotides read TGCGCCAGCAGCTTGGTACCGGGGACAGGGTCGGAGGAGCAGTACTTC.

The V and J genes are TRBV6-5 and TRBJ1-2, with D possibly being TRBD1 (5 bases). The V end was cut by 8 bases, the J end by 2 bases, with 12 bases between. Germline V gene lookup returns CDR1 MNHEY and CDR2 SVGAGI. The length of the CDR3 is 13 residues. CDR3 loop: CASGKTANYGYTF. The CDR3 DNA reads TGTGCCAGCGGGAAGACAGCGAACTATGGCTACACCTTC.